What follows are 32 T cell receptor beta chains derived from one specimen sequenced in a study of cytomegalovirus exposure and HLA in healthy donors listed by TCRdb under 2017. The library was built by means of the immunoSEQ multiplex PCR assay. For the multiplex PCR, a mixture combining 60 forward primers for TCR Vbeta segments and 13 reverse primers for TCR Jbeta segments was used. TCRdb provides this immuneACCESS table in a form limited to in-frame rearrangements. Some clones are lacking; in checked studies, under half of them reflect an unresolved V gene, and why the rest are absent is not known. Present in this sample are under 250,000 clones, around four fifths of which were seen just once. Under 0.6% of the sample comes from the top ten. The material sequenced was PBMCs. The receptors derive from a boy between 10 and 17 years old in good health and CMV-seronegative.

CDR3 sequence: CASSILETATNEKLFF. The CDR3 nucleotides are TGTGCCAGTAGTATCTTAGAAACAGCTACAAATGAAAAACTGTTTTTT. The chain has TRBV19 and TRBJ1-4; D gene uncertain. V was cut by 3 bases and J by 5 bases, with 16 bases left in between. Looked up from germline, CDR1 is LNHDA and CDR2 is SQIVND (reference sequence). CDR3 size: 16 residues.

This clone was picked up a small number of times. The chain recombines TRBV4-1 with TRBJ1-4; D possibly corresponds to TRBD1 (5 bases). Germline V gives CDR1 MGHRA, CDR2 YSYEKL. This CDR3 has 17 amino acids. The V and J ends lost 4 bases and 0 bases respectively, with 15 bases between them. The DNA for the CDR3 is TGCGCCAGCAGCCTAACGCGGGGGTGGGCAACTAATGAAAAACTGTTTTTT. Translated: CASSLTRGWATNEKLFF.

J is TRBJ1-1 and V is TRBV29-1, with 7 bases that match TRBD1. CDR3 length: 13 amino acids. J gave up 0 bases and V 6 bases, and 4 bases lay outside the gene matches. Germline CDR1 SQVTM, CDR2 ANQGSEA. The CDR3 region is CSVTGRLNTEAFF. Here the CDR3 DNA reads TGCAGCGTGACAGGGCGTTTGAACACTGAAGCTTTCTTT. Combining the CDR3 with reference TRBV29-1 and TRBJ1-1 gives the whole variable domain SAVISQKPSRDICQRGTSLTIQCQVDSQVTMMFWYRQQPGQSLTLIATANQGSEATYESGFVIDKFPISRPNLTFSTLTVSNMSPEDSSIYLCSVTGRLNTEAFFGQGTRLTVV.

The rearrangement joins TRBV11-2 to TRBJ2-2; 7 positions agree with TRBD1. Germline CDR1 reads SGHAT; CDR2 reads FQNNGV. After removal of 4 bases from V and 6 bases from J, the junction contained 11 bases not matched to a gene. The CDR3 has 16 amino acids. DNA for the CDR3: TGTGCCAGCAGCTCCCCGCGACAGGGCTGGGCCGGGGAGCTGTTTTTT. Protein product: CASSSPRQGWAGELFF.

The chain has TRBV15 and TRBJ1-5; the D is unclear. Germline CDR1 reads LNHNV; CDR2 reads YYDKDF (reference sequence). This CDR3 region has 15 residues. V was cut by 0 bases and J by 5 bases, with 11 bases left in between. The CDR3 protein is CATSRDPGGYQPQHF. In DNA, the CDR3 is TGTGCCACCAGCAGAGATCCCGGCGGCTATCAGCCCCAGCATTTT.

The gene calls are TRBV7-2 and TRBJ2-3, with 10 bases aligning to TRBD2. Germline CDR1 SGHTA, CDR2 FQGNSA. This CDR3 comprises 16 residues. The junction had 7 bases not matched to a gene; V was cut back by 4 bases and J by 3 bases. CDR3 sequence: CASSYGRAGGTDTQYF. The CDR3, as DNA: TGTGCCAGCAGCTACGGTAGAGCGGGAGGGACAGATACGCAGTATTTT.

The DNA of the CDR3 is TGTGCCAGCAGTGAATCCGGCGGTCCGAATGAAAAACTGTTTTTT. Translated: CASSESGGPNEKLFF. The chain employs TRBV6-1 and TRBJ1-4; D gene ambiguous. Germline loops: CDR1 MNHNS, CDR2 SASEGT. There are 15 residues in the CDR3. V gave up 2 bases and J gave up 5 bases, with 12 bases separating them.

This rearrangement joins TRBV19 to TRBJ1-5, with D perhaps TRBD1 (5 bases). With 7 bases removed from V and 3 bases from J, the gap between germline ends came to 16 bases. Germline values: CDR1 LNHDA, CDR2 SQIVND (reference sequence). The CDR3 loop spans 15 amino acids. CDR3 loop: CASNTNPRDNQPQHF. The CDR3 DNA sequence: TGTGCCAGTAACACTAACCCCAGGGACAATCAGCCCCAGCATTTT.

This rearrangement joins TRBV19 to TRBJ1-2; 11 nucleotides line up with TRBD1. The length of the CDR3 is 20 residues. The germline gives CDR1 LNHDA, CDR2 SQIVND (reference sequence). V lost 5 bases to trimming and J lost 3 bases; unmatched junction nucleotides: 20. The CDR3 reads CASSLPTTYLPGQGDYGYTF. DNA of the CDR3: TGTGCCAGTAGTCTCCCTACCACCTACCTCCCGGGACAGGGGGACTATGGCTACACCTTC.

J is TRBJ1-3 and V is TRBV29-1; D uncertain. Per germline, CDR1 SQVTM and CDR2 ANQGSEA. The length of the CDR3 is 10 residues. V was clipped by 6 bases and J by 3 bases, with 3 bases between them. CDR3 bases: TGCAGCGTACTTGGAAACACCATATATTTT. Amino acids: CSVLGNTIYF. The full variable domain, with the rest looked up from reference TRBV29-1 and TRBJ1-3, is SAVISQKPSRDICQRGTSLTIQCQVDSQVTMMFWYRQQPGQSLTLIATANQGSEATYESGFVIDKFPISRPNLTFSTLTVSNMSPEDSSIYLCSVLGNTIYFGEGSWLTVV.

The chain couples TRBV5-1 to TRBJ2-7; possible D gene TRBD2, 6 bases. The ends were cut back, 4 bases at V and 7 bases at J, with 9 bases in the middle. The CDR3 loop spans 11 amino acids. Germline V gene sequence: CDR1 SGHRS, CDR2 YFSETQ. As DNA, the CDR3 is TGCGCCAGCAGCCCCGGAGGGGAGCAGTACTTC. This sequence encodes CASSPGGEQYF.

This clone was seen more than once but under ten times. The rearrangement links TRBV7-9 to TRBJ2-7; a possible D gene is TRBD2 (6 bases). The length of the CDR3 is 17 residues. Per germline, CDR1 SEHNR and CDR2 FQNEAQ (reference sequence). The ends were cut back, 4 bases at V and 6 bases at J, with 25 bases in the middle. In DNA form, the CDR3 reads TGTGCCAGCAGCTCGATCGGGACTGCAAAGGCCAAGGGCGAGCAGTACTTC. Encoded protein: CASSSIGTAKAKGEQYF.

This clone turned up a few times. V usage is TRBV6-5 and J usage is TRBJ1-1; D might be TRBD1 (5 bases). This CDR3 has 13 amino acids. CDR1 MNHEY and CDR2 SVGAGI come from the germline V gene. V lost 2 bases and J 5 bases, leaving 9 bases between the germline ends. CDR3 DNA sequence: TGTGCCAGCAGTTACGTAGGGGATACTGAAGCTTTCTTT. It specifies CASSYVGDTEAFF.

This clone has more than one count but fewer than ten. The V and J genes are TRBV10-3 and TRBJ1-5; D ambiguous. Germline-derived CDR1 and CDR2 are ENHRY and SYGVKD. The CDR3 consists of 15 residues. V lost 4 bases, J lost 0 bases, and 10 bases lay in between. In DNA form, the CDR3 reads TGTGCCATCAGTGGTTCCGGGGATAGCAATCAGCCCCAGCATTTT. Protein product: CAISGSGDSNQPQHF.

This clone appeared once. V and J are TRBV27 and TRBJ1-5, with D perhaps TRBD1 (5 bases). Germline V gene lookup returns CDR1 MNHEY and CDR2 SMNVEV (reference sequence). This CDR3 spans 12 amino acids. V was pared by 5 bases and J by 9 bases, with 11 bases between. The CDR3 bases are TGTGCCAGCAGTCCTAGCGGGGGGCCCCAGCATTTT. Protein sequence: CASSPSGGPQHF.

As concerns this clone: The conserved phenylalanine or tryptophan is not found at the CDR3 terminus, so this likely reflects a read error. The chain uses TRBV7-9 and TRBJ1-2, with TRBD1 identical over 8 bases. The J segment lost 4 bases and the V segment lost 5 bases, leaving 9 bases of the junction unmatched. The CDR3 has 15 residues. Germline CDR1 SEHNR, CDR2 FQNEAQ (reference sequence). As DNA, the CDR3 is TGTGCCAGCAGCGCACCCAGGGGGCTCGGCTATGGCTACACCCTC. Residues: CASSAPRGLGYGYTL.

The CDR3 spells CASSLGIGTVNTEAFF. The CDR3 DNA sequence: TGTGCCAGCAGCTTGGGGATCGGGACAGTTAACACTGAAGCTTTCTTT. J is TRBJ1-1 and V is TRBV7-9, with TRBD1 matching 7 bases. The V gene's germline CDR1 is SEHNR and CDR2 FQNEAQ (reference sequence). The CDR3 has 16 residues. J was trimmed by 2 bases and V by 3 bases; bases with no gene match: 9.

This sequence joins TRBV11-3 and TRBJ2-3; D unresolved. Germline V CDR1 and CDR2: SGHNT, YENEEA. V was clipped by 5 bases and J by 6 bases, with 9 bases between them. The CDR3 extends over 12 amino acids. The CDR3 sequence is CASSARADTQYF. Written as DNA, the CDR3 is TGTGCCAGCAGCGCCCGTGCGGATACGCAGTATTTT.

V and J are TRBV5-1 and TRBJ2-3; 10 bases fit TRBD2. The CDR3 has 15 residues. V dropped 6 bases and J dropped 3; count of bases not matched to a gene: 7. Germline values: CDR1 SGHRS, CDR2 YFSETQ. The CDR3 here is CASMRTSGRTDTQYF. The CDR3, as DNA: TGCGCCAGCATGCGGACTAGCGGAAGGACAGATACGCAGTATTTT.

This clone turned up a few times. The chain is built from TRBV6-1 and TRBJ2-2; D call uncertain. V lost 2 bases to trimming and J lost 0 bases, with 4 bases between them. The CDR3 spans 14 residues. Germline V gene lookup returns CDR1 MNHNS and CDR2 SASEGT. CDR3 sequence: CASSESANTGELFF. CDR3 bases: TGTGCCAGCAGTGAATCAGCGAACACCGGGGAGCTGTTTTTT.

The V gene is TRBV15, the J gene TRBJ1-4; no definite D call. Germline V gene sequence: CDR1 LNHNV, CDR2 YYDKDF (reference sequence). The CDR3 is 15 residues long. Trimming shortened V by 0 bases and J by 8 bases, and 13 bases separated the two germline ends. The CDR3 DNA follows: TGTGCCACCAGCAGAGATCGGGAGGGCCCGGAAAAACTGTTTTTT. As protein: CATSRDREGPEKLFF.

The rearrangement uses TRBV11-3 and TRBJ2-2, with TRBD1 matching 9 bases. The J segment lost 5 bases and the V segment lost 4 bases, leaving 8 bases of the junction unmatched. CDR1 is SGHNT, CDR2 YENEEA, per germline. CDR3 size: 16 residues. CDR3 bases: TGTGCCAGCAGCTCACCGTACAGGGGGCGGACCGGGGAGCTGTTTTTT. Translation: CASSSPYRGRTGELFF.

The chain couples TRBV6-1 to TRBJ1-5, with D perhaps TRBD1 (5 bases). Germline V gene sequence: CDR1 MNHNS, CDR2 SASEGT. V was cut by 6 bases and J by 3 bases, with 9 bases left in between. The CDR3 has 13 amino acids. The CDR3 loop reads CASRGRDNQPQHF. CDR3 DNA sequence: TGTGCCAGCAGGGGCAGGGACAATCAGCCCCAGCATTTT.

CDR3 in DNA: TGTGCCATCTCTTCACAATCTAGCGCCCGAGGGGCTACGCAGTATTTT. Translating it yields CAISSQSSARGATQYF. This chain connects TRBV10-3 to TRBJ2-3; the D gene is possibly TRBD2 (6 bases). Germline CDR1 is ENHRY and CDR2 is SYGVKD. The V end was cut by 8 bases, the J end by 8 bases, with 26 bases between. This CDR3 contains 16 residues.

The chain has TRBV29-1 and TRBJ1-1; the D is unclear. CDR1 and CDR2 from the germline V gene are SQVTM and ANQGSEA. The length of the CDR3 is 10 residues. Trimming shortened V by 2 bases and J by 11 bases, and 9 bases separated the two germline ends. CDR3 DNA: TGCAGCGTTGAAATAACGGGGGCTTTCTTT. It codes for CSVEITGAFF.

V gene TRBV7-9 combines with J gene TRBJ1-1, with 9 bases lining up with TRBD1. Germline CDR1 reads SEHNR; CDR2 reads FQNEAQ (reference sequence). The CDR3 runs to 13 residues. V lost 11 bases to trimming and J lost 1 base; unmatched junction nucleotides: 5. Written as DNA, the CDR3 is TGTGCCGGAAGACAGGGGGGGAACACTGAAGCTTTCTTT. Protein: CAGRQGGNTEAFF.

The chain carries TRBV6-5 and TRBJ2-7; 15 nucleotides match TRBD2. The CDR3 loop spans 14 amino acids. Germline V gene lookup returns CDR1 MNHEY and CDR2 SVGAGI. The J segment lost 6 bases and the V segment lost 6 bases, leaving 3 bases of the junction unmatched. CDR3 loop: CASSPGLAGGEQYF. The CDR3, as DNA: TGTGCCAGCAGCCCGGGACTAGCGGGAGGCGAGCAGTACTTC.

This clone was seen a single time. This sequence joins TRBV5-1 and TRBJ2-5; TRBD2 aligns across 12 bases. The V gene's germline CDR1 is SGHRS and CDR2 YFSETQ. CDR3 size: 15 residues. The V and J ends lost 4 bases and 1 base, in that order; junction bases with no gene match: 2. Written as DNA, the CDR3 is TGCGCCAGCAGCGTGACTAGCGGGAGCCAAGAGACCCAGTACTTC. As protein: CASSVTSGSQETQYF.

The V gene is TRBV10-3, the J gene TRBJ2-3, with 8 positions matching TRBD2. V gave up 4 bases and J gave up 2 bases; unmatched junction bases: 8. CDR1 ENHRY and CDR2 SYGVKD come from the germline V gene. The length of the CDR3 is 16 residues. The CDR3 loop is CAISGRTSRSTDTQYF. CDR3 nucleotide sequence: TGTGCCATCAGTGGGAGGACTAGCCGATCCACAGATACGCAGTATTTT.

V usage is TRBV6-6 and J usage is TRBJ2-2; 13 bases are shared with TRBD2. The CDR3 consists of 13 residues. In germline, CDR1 is MNHNY, CDR2 SVGAGI (reference sequence). Trimming at V came to 5 bases and at J to 16 bases, leaving 7 bases not matched to a gene. As DNA, the CDR3 is TGTGCCAGCAGTACTAGCGGGGGGGCCGGCCCGTTTTTT. Protein product: CASSTSGGAGPFF.

This rearrangement joins TRBV30 to TRBJ2-5, with 7 bases matching TRBD1. The CDR3 has 14 amino acids. V shed 0 bases, J shed 5 bases, and the junction held 6 bases outside the gene matches. The germline CDR1 and CDR2 sequences are GTSNPN and SVGIG (reference sequence). The CDR3 sequence is CAWSVDRAVETQYF. The CDR3 bases are TGTGCCTGGAGTGTCGACAGGGCGGTGGAGACCCAGTACTTC.

The rearrangement joins TRBV6-5 to TRBJ2-3, with D perhaps matching TRBD1 (6 bases). The CDR3 is 15 amino acids. V lost 2 bases and J 2 bases, leaving 11 bases between the germline ends. Germline assignment: CDR1 MNHEY and CDR2 SVGAGI. The CDR3 nucleotides are TGTGCCAGCAGTTACCGTGACAGGTACACAGATACGCAGTATTTT. Amino acid sequence: CASSYRDRYTDTQYF.